The sample holds a few counts of the clone carrying this TCR beta chain. The data are from a study of patients and donors after allogeneic stem cell transplantation. CDR1 and CDR2 (germline): SGHVS, FNYEAQ. CDR3 length: 16 amino acids. The V and J ends lost 5 bases and 0 bases respectively, with 14 bases between them. TCRdb fed the RT-PCR reads into MiXCR, producing one record per CDR3 protein. The sample lists about 74,000 distinct CDR3 sequences, roughly 29% occurring once. Material: blood, either unsorted or a sorted T cell fraction (not recorded which). This receptor was obtained from a human donor who was either an allogeneic HSCT recipient or a stem cell or donor lymphocyte infusion donor (not recorded which). It is not recorded whose cells these are; they may come from a transplant donor. This chain uses TRBV7-6 with TRBJ1-3; D is undetermined. CDR3 residues: CASSLPPGSSGNTIYF. The DNA for the CDR3 is TGTGCCAGCAGCCTTCCCCCGGGGTCCTCTGGAAACACCATATATTTT.